The entry below describes one T cell receptor beta chain. What it binds is unknown. The data are from a study of post-analysis software for immune sequencing data. Regarding the study as a whole: TRBV segments more frequent in patients than in controls numbered roughly 5 and included TRBV5-6, TRBV5-1 and TRBV20-1.

Germline trimming cut 0 bases from V and 8 bases from J; bases unmatched to any gene: 6. Germline loops: CDR1 SGHRS, CDR2 YFSETQ. The CDR3 covers 15 residues. cDNA libraries of TCR beta carried unique molecular identifiers. TCRdb used MiXCR to reprocess the PCR reads, holding one entry per CDR3 protein. Of about 680,000 distinct CDR3 sequences listed, 55% to 60% are singletons. The chain links TRBV5-1 to TRBJ2-1, with TRBD2 matching over 9 bases. Sequencing used blood. This sequence originates from a girl aged 2 to 10 with multiple sclerosis. The CDR3 DNA reads as TGCGCCAGCAGCTTGGGCGGGGGGGAAGGGCATGAGCAGTTCTTC. Translation: CASSLGGGEGHEQFF.